The clone carrying this TCR beta chain was seen a handful of times. The antigen remains undetermined. This record comes from a study of vaccination effects on CD4 cells after COVID-19. Study information: Using viral peptide pools, the ViraFEST assay grew out antigen-specific CD4+ T cells prior to sequencing. Both late and early after vaccination, three convalescent patients were sampled. After the second dose, samples were taken at median day 72. Findings and caveats of the study: Marked clonal contraction was seen in infection- and vaccine-induced clones late after vaccination.

This CDR3 has 13 residues. Profiling relied on immunoSEQ multiplex PCR, and the TCRdb table lists in-frame clones only, not all of them. The sample has fewer than 55,000 clones; 76% are singletons. With nine to eleven days of culture completed, CD4+ T cells were isolated. The individual was infected with SARS-CoV-2 between March and December 2020, as confirmed by PCR. Participants were vaccinated with two doses of either the BNT162b2 or mRNA-1273 vaccine. This chain uses TRBV1 with TRBJ2-7. TRBV1 is an annotated pseudogene. Sequenced here: CD4+ T cells from PBMCs cultured without peptide, sampled after COVID-19 vaccination. This TCR derives from a human donor who had a prior SARS-CoV-2 infection. CDR3 sequence reads: CTSPGPNFREQYF. The CDR3 coding sequence is TGCACCAGCCCGGGACCCAATTTTCGAGAGCAGTACTTC.